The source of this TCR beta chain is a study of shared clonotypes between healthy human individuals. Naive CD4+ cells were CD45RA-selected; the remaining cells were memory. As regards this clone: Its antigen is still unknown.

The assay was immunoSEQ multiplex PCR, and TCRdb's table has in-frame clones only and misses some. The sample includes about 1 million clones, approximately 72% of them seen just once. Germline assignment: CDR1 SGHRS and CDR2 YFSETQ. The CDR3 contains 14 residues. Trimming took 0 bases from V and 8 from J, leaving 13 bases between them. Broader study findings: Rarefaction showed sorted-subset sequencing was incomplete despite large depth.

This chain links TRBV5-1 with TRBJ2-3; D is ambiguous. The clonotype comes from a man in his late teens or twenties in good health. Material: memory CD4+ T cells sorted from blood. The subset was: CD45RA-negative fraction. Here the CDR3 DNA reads TGCGCCAGCAGCTTGGTCGGCGGATCGGGTACGCAGTATTTT. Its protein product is CASSLVGGSGTQYF.